Following are 16 T cell receptor beta chains from one sample sequenced in a study of T cell responses to AZD1222 COVID-19 vaccine. Clones were sequenced by immunoSEQ multiplex PCR, and TCRdb holds only the in-frame ones, with some missing. This sample carries around 99,000 clones, around nine tenths of them seen once, and the ten largest clones take roughly 13%. Sequencing was performed on peripheral blood, taken on day 0 of AZD1222 vaccination. These receptors were obtained from an adult in good health.

In this sample, this clone turned up once. This rearrangement joins TRBV28 to TRBJ1-2; D not resolved. Germline V gene data show CDR1 as MDHEN and CDR2 as SYDVKM. The CDR3 spans 11 residues. V was cut by 8 bases and J by 4 bases, with 8 bases left in between. The CDR3 DNA follows: TGTGCCAGCGGAGAAGGCTATGGCTACACCTTC. Amino acids: CASGEGYGYTF.

The chain uses TRBV6-5 and TRBJ1-1; 7 bases are shared with TRBD1. Germline V lookup: CDR1 MNHEY, CDR2 SVGAGI. Trimming cost V 6 bases and J 4 bases; bases outside gene matches: 2. The CDR3 covers 12 residues. The CDR3 loop reads CASSRQGTEAFF. The CDR3 bases are TGTGCCAGCAGCAGACAGGGCACTGAAGCTTTCTTT.

The chain carries TRBV3-1 (or the pseudogene TRBV3-2) and TRBJ1-1; D is perhaps TRBD1 (5 bases). CDR3 length: 14 residues. CDR1 and CDR2 from the germline V gene are LGHDT and YNNKEL (reference sequence). V lost 1 base, J lost 4 bases, and 10 bases lay in between. The CDR3 bases are TGTGCCAGCAGCCAAGTAGGGGTGACCACTGAAGCTTTCTTT. Residues: CASSQVGVTTEAFF.

J is TRBJ2-3 and V is TRBV19; 11 positions agree with TRBD1. V was clipped by 6 bases and J by 3 bases; unmatched bases: 8. This CDR3 contains 16 residues. The germline V gene has CDR1 LNHDA and CDR2 SQIVND (reference sequence). CDR3 DNA: TGTGCCAGTAGACATACCGGGACAGGGGGGACAGATACGCAGTATTTT. Encoded protein: CASRHTGTGGTDTQYF.

The rearrangement joins TRBV11-2 to TRBJ1-2, with 7 positions matching TRBD1. Losses at the gene ends were 5 bases for V and 5 bases for J; bases not matched to a gene: 5. Germline CDR1 reads SGHAT; CDR2 reads FQNNGV. There are 13 residues in the CDR3. The CDR3 spells CASSPQGDYGYTF. CDR3 DNA: TGTGCCAGCAGCCCGCAGGGGGATTATGGCTACACCTTC. Combining the CDR3 with reference TRBV11-2 and TRBJ1-2 gives the whole variable domain EAGVAQSPRYKIIEKRQSVAFWCNPISGHATLYWYQQILGQGPKLLIQFQNNGVVDDSQLPKDRFSAERLKGVDSTLKIQPAKLEDSAVYLCASSPQGDYGYTFGSGTRLTVV.

The chain links TRBV12-3 or TRBV12-4 to TRBJ2-5, with no clear D. Deletions cut 3 bases from V and 5 bases from J, with 4 bases between. The CDR3 covers 11 residues. The CDR3 loop is CASSLMETQYF. Here the CDR3 DNA reads TGTGCCAGCAGTTTGATGGAGACCCAGTACTTC.

CDR3 DNA sequence: TGTGCCAGCAGTTACGGCGGGGGGAACACAGATACGCAGTATTTT. As protein: CASSYGGGNTDTQYF. The chain combines TRBV6-2 or TRBV6-3 with TRBJ2-3; 8 bases are a match to TRBD2. This CDR3 contains 15 residues. V lost 2 bases to trimming and J lost 2 bases; unmatched junction nucleotides: 3. Germline V lookup: CDR1 MNHEY, CDR2 SVGEGT.

This chain joins TRBV7-9 and TRBJ1-1; the D is unclear. CDR3 length equals 12 residues. V was clipped by 3 bases and J by 4 bases, with 6 bases between them. Germline V gene sequence: CDR1 SEHNR, CDR2 FQNEAQ (reference sequence). The CDR3 DNA reads TGTGCCAGCAGCTTGCACAGCACTGAAGCTTTCTTT. Protein: CASSLHSTEAFF.

The chain couples TRBV18 to TRBJ2-7; 9 bases are a match to TRBD2. CDR1 and CDR2 from the germline V gene are KGHSH and LQKENI. The CDR3 spans 14 residues. The trim removed 2 bases at V and 3 bases at J, leaving 2 bases unmatched. The CDR3 region has the DNA TGTGCCAGCTCACCAATGACTAGCGGCTACGAGCAGTACTTC. Amino acids: CASSPMTSGYEQYF.

V and J are TRBV25-1 and TRBJ1-1; 8 bases map to TRBD1. The germline gives CDR1 MGHDK, CDR2 SYGVNS. The V segment lost 5 bases and the J segment 8 bases; nucleotides outside the gene matches: 4. CDR3 length equals 12 residues. The CDR3 coding sequence is TGTGCCAGCAGTACAGGGGGTCCCGAAGCTTTCTTT. Protein product: CASSTGGPEAFF.

This clone was counted once. This rearrangement joins TRBV19 to TRBJ1-1; 9 nucleotides agree with TRBD1. The J segment lost 1 base and the V segment lost 4 bases, leaving 13 bases of the junction unmatched. Germline V gives CDR1 LNHDA, CDR2 SQIVND (reference sequence). The CDR3 extends over 18 amino acids. CDR3 sequence reads: CASSRSGTGYVKNTEAFF. CDR3 DNA: TGTGCCAGTAGTAGGTCCGGGACAGGGTACGTCAAGAACACTGAAGCTTTCTTT.

This sequence joins TRBV4-2 and TRBJ2-3; D gene ambiguous. CDR1 and CDR2 from the germline V gene are LGHNA and YNFKEQ. The CDR3 covers 17 residues. The V end lost 5 bases, the J end lost 0 bases, and 18 bases lay between the germline ends. CDR3 coding DNA: TGTGCCAGCAGCTTCCGGCTATTAGCCGACAGCACAGATACGCAGTATTTT. Residues: CASSFRLLADSTDTQYF.

This chain joins TRBV11-2 and TRBJ2-1; 11 bases align to TRBD2. CDR3 size: 16 residues. The junction had 12 bases not matched to a gene; V was cut back by 5 bases and J by 9 bases. Per the germline V gene, CDR1 is SGHAT and CDR2 is FQNNGV. In nucleotides, the CDR3 is TGTGCCAGCAGCGGAACAGTGGCTAGCGGGGGGCCTGAGCAGTTCTTC. This gives the protein CASSGTVASGGPEQFF. The full variable domain, completed using reference TRBV11-2 and TRBJ2-1, is EAGVAQSPRYKIIEKRQSVAFWCNPISGHATLYWYQQILGQGPKLLIQFQNNGVVDDSQLPKDRFSAERLKGVDSTLKIQPAKLEDSAVYLCASSGTVASGGPEQFFGPGTRLTVL.

This clone has a handful of counts. V and J are TRBV5-8 and TRBJ2-7; no reliable D call. The V gene's germline CDR1 is SGHTS and CDR2 YDEGEE. Trimming shortened V by 0 bases and J by 4 bases, and 20 bases separated the two germline ends. The length of the CDR3 is 17 residues. For the CDR3, the DNA is TGTGCCAGCAGCTTGGTCGAAGGTGGCCGACTGGGATACGAGCAGTACTTC. It codes for CASSLVEGGRLGYEQYF.

The chain recombines TRBV2 with TRBJ2-5; D uncertain. CDR3 length equals 13 residues. The germline V gene encodes CDR1 SNHLY and CDR2 FYNNEI. The V and J ends lost 8 bases and 2 bases respectively, with 12 bases between them. The CDR3 nucleotides read TGTGCCAGCGAAGTCGTTCGACAAGAGACCCAGTACTTC. Translated: CASEVVRQETQYF.

This clone has a single count. The chain is built from TRBV19 and TRBJ2-3, with 7 bases matching TRBD2. CDR3 size: 16 residues. Germline V CDR1 and CDR2: LNHDA, SQIVND (reference sequence). Trimming removed 3 bases from V and 9 bases from J; junction bases left unmatched: 15. CDR3 in DNA: TGTGCCAGTAGTATTCTTGGCGGGAGAGGTTCTGACACGCAGTATTTT. Encoded protein: CASSILGGRGSDTQYF.